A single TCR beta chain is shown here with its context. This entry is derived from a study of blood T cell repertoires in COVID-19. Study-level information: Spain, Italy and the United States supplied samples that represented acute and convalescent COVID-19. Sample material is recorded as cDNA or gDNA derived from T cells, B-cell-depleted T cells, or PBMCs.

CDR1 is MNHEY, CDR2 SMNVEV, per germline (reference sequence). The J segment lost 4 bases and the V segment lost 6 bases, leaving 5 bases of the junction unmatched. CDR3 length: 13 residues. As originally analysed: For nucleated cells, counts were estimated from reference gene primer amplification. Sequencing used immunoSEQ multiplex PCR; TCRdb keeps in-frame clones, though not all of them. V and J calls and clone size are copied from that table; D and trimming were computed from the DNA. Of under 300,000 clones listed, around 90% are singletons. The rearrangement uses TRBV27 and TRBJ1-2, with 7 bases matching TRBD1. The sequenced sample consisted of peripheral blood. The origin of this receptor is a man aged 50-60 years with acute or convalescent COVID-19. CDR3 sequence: CASRTGQRYGYTF. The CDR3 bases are TGTGCCAGCAGGACAGGGCAGCGCTATGGCTACACCTTC.